This T cell receptor (beta chain) emerged from a study of shared clonotypes between healthy human individuals. Overall study findings and caveats: Limited genetic and exposure-history diversity came from having few donors.

It was CD45RO-negative cells, positively selected for CCR7, that made up naive CD8 cells, with terminally differentiated effector memory CD45RA+ cells excluded. Only Caucasian adults living in Nashville, Tennessee served as donors. In the original analysis: Junction-only sequences produced by ImmunoSEQ had no quality scores, so filtering differed. Libraries were prepared by immunoSEQ multiplex PCR; TCRdb keeps only in-frame clonotypes and omits some of them. The V and J calls and clone size come from that table; D and trimming were worked out from the DNA. Of about 700,000 clones in the sample, under 95% are singletons; the top ten hold 24%. Worth noting for this clone: Its specificity is not known.

The length of the CDR3 is 16 residues. Germline CDR1 is LGHNT and CDR2 is FRNRAP. V was cut by 1 base and J by 6 bases, with 16 bases left in between. The sequenced sample consisted of naive CD8+ T cells sorted from blood. V and J are TRBV12-5 and TRBJ2-1; D is tentatively TRBD1 or TRBD2 (5 bases each). The receptor was isolated from a man aged 30-40 years in good health. This CDR3 reads CASGLGPRGQPNEQFF. CDR3 DNA: TGTGCTAGTGGTTTGGGTCCCCGGGGCCAACCCAATGAGCAGTTCTTC.